Below are 14 T cell receptor beta chains sequenced from a single sample in a study of monozygotic twins with inflammatory bowel disease. TCRdb reprocessed the 5' RACE reads and keeps a single row for each CDR3 protein, giving no DNA. The sample table sets out a few hundred thousand distinct CDR3 sequences. The specimen sequenced was blood. Receptor source: a human donor with ulcerative colitis or Crohn's disease, or a healthy co-twin of an affected twin (not recorded which).

The J gene is TRBJ2-3, the V gene TRBV12-3 or TRBV12-4; the D gene TCRdb calls, TRBD2, cannot be checked with no DNA. This CDR3 is 16 amino acids long. CDR3 sequence: CASSPGLAVSTDTQYF.

This chain uses TRBV6-5 with TRBJ2-5; the D gene TCRdb calls, TRBD1, cannot be checked with no DNA. The germline gives CDR1 MNHEY, CDR2 SVGAGI. The length of the CDR3 is 14 residues. The CDR3 here is CASSYSSGKETQYF.

The V and J genes are TRBV6-5 and TRBJ2-7; TCRdb proposes TRBD1, but this gene call is untestable without DNA. CDR3 length equals 17 residues. In germline, CDR1 is MNHEY, CDR2 SVGAGI. The CDR3 here is CASSYSRRGGKTYEQYF.

V is TRBV19 and J is TRBJ1-2; there is no DNA to check the TCRdb D call of TRBD1. Germline values: CDR1 LNHDA, CDR2 SQIVND (reference sequence). The length of the CDR3 is 13 residues. The CDR3 protein is CASSMGQGFGYTF. The full variable domain, completed using reference TRBV19 and TRBJ1-2, is DGGITQSPKYLFRKEGQNVTLSCEQNLNHDAMYWYRQDPGQGLRLIYYSQIVNDFQKGDIAEGYSVSREKKESFPLTVTSAQKNPTAFYLCASSMGQGFGYTFGSGTRLTVV.

The chain has TRBV5-1 and TRBJ2-7; without DNA, the TCRdb call of TRBD1 cannot be checked. CDR1 and CDR2 from the germline V gene are SGHRS and YFSETQ. The CDR3 covers 16 residues. CDR3 sequence reads: CASSLADRGWSYEQYF.

The chain employs TRBV6-5 and TRBJ1-1. This CDR3 has 16 amino acids. From germline, CDR1 is MNHEY and CDR2 SVGAGI. The CDR3 spells CASSSPYGLLNTEAFF.

The chain is built from TRBV11-2 and TRBJ2-5; the TCRdb call, TRBD1, lacks DNA for checking. The CDR3 totals 15 residues. CDR1 SGHAT and CDR2 FQNNGV come from the germline V gene. The CDR3 spells CASSLVGTLQETQYF. Together with reference TRBV11-2 and TRBJ2-5, the CDR3 gives the full variable domain: EAGVAQSPRYKIIEKRQSVAFWCNPISGHATLYWYQQILGQGPKLLIQFQNNGVVDDSQLPKDRFSAERLKGVDSTLKIQPAKLEDSAVYLCASSLVGTLQETQYFGPGTRLLVL.

The chain uses TRBV20-1 and TRBJ2-1. Per germline, CDR1 DFQATT and CDR2 SNEGSKA (reference sequence). The CDR3 extends over 11 amino acids. The chain's CDR3 is CSALEYNEQFF.

The chain uses TRBV9 and TRBJ1-1. The CDR3 contains 16 residues. Germline V gene sequence: CDR1 SGDLS, CDR2 YYNGEE. The CDR3 is CASSVEYLQGNTEAFF.

The genes are TRBV4-3 and TRBJ2-7; TCRdb gives TRBD1 as the D gene, but with no DNA this cannot be confirmed. Germline values: CDR1 LGHNA, CDR2 YSLEER. This CDR3 contains 15 residues. The CDR3 is CASSQDWAGSAEQYF.

J is TRBJ2-1 and V is TRBV7-9; TCRdb picks TRBD2, but there is no DNA to check that call. Germline lookup yields CDR1 SEHNR and CDR2 FQNEAQ (reference sequence). The CDR3 covers 16 residues. The CDR3 region is CASSRPGLEEVNEQFF.

This sequence joins TRBV5-1 and TRBJ2-2; there is no DNA to check the TCRdb D call of TRBD1. The CDR3 loop spans 14 amino acids. Per germline, CDR1 SGHRS and CDR2 YFSETQ. CDR3 sequence reads: CASRRTGVTGELFF.

The rearrangement uses TRBV5-5 and TRBJ2-1; TCRdb reports TRBD1, a call that lacks DNA to check it against. This CDR3 is 15 amino acids long. The germline CDR1 and CDR2 sequences are SGHKS and YYEKEE (reference sequence). The chain's CDR3 is CASSLDRGMVNEQFF.

This chain joins TRBV15 and TRBJ1-2. Germline-derived CDR1 and CDR2 are LNHNV and YYDKDF (reference sequence). The CDR3 spans 14 residues. CDR3 loop: CATSRGAGSHGYTF.